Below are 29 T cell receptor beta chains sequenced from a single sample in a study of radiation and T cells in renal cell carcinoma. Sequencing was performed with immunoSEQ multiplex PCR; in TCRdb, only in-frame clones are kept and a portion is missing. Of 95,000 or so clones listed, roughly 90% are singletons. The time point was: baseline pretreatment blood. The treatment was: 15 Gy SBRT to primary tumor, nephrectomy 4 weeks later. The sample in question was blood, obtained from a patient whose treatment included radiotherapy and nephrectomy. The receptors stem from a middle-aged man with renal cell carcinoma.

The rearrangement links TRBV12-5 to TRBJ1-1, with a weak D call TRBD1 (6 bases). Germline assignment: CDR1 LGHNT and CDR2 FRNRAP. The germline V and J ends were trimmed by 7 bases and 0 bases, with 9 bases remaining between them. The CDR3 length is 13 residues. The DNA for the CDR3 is TGTGCTAGTGTCGAGGGGGTGAACACTGAAGCTTTCTTT. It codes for CASVEGVNTEAFF.

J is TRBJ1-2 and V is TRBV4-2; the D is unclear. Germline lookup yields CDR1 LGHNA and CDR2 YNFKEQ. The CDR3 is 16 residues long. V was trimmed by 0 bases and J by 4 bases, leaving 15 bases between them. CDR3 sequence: CASSQELKHPTYGYTF. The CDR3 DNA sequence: TGTGCCAGCAGCCAAGAACTCAAACACCCGACCTATGGCTACACCTTC.

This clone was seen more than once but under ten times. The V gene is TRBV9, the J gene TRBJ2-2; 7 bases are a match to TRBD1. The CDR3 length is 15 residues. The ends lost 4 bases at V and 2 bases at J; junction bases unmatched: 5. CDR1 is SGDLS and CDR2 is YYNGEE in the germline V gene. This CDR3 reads CASSRDSTNTGELFF. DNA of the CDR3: TGTGCCAGCAGCCGGGACAGCACTAACACCGGGGAGCTGTTTTTT.

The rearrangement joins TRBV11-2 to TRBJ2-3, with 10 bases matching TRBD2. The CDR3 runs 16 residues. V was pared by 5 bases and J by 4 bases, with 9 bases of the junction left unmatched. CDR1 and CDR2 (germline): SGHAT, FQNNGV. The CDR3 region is CASSESGRAGSDTQYF. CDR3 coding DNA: TGTGCCAGCAGCGAAAGCGGGAGGGCCGGGTCAGATACGCAGTATTTT.

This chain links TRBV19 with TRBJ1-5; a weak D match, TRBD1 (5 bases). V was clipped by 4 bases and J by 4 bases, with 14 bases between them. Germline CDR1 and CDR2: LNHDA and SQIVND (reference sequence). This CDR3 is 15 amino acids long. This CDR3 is CASSNGGQKNQPQHF. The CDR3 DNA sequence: TGTGCCAGTAGTAACGGGGGTCAGAAGAATCAGCCCCAGCATTTT.

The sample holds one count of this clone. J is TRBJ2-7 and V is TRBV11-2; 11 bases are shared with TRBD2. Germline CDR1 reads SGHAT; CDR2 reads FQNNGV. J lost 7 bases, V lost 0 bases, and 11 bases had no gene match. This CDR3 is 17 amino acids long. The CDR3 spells CASSLDPLAGGRREQYF. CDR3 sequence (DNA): TGTGCCAGCAGCTTAGATCCTCTAGCGGGAGGCAGAAGGGAGCAGTACTTC. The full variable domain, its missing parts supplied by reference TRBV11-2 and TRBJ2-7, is EAGVAQSPRYKIIEKRQSVAFWCNPISGHATLYWYQQILGQGPKLLIQFQNNGVVDDSQLPKDRFSAERLKGVDSTLKIQPAKLEDSAVYLCASSLDPLAGGRREQYFGPGTRLTVT.

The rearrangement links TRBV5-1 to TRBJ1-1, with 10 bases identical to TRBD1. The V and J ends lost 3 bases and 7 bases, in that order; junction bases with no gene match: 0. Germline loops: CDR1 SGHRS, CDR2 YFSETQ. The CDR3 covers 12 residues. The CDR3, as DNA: TGCGCCAGCAGCTGGACAGGGGGTGAAGCTTTCTTT. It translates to CASSWTGGEAFF. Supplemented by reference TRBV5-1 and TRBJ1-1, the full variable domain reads KAGVTQTPRYLIKTRGQQVTLSCSPISGHRSVSWYQQTPGQGLQFLFEYFSETQRNKGNFPGRFSGRQFSNSRSEMNVSTLELGDSALYLCASSWTGGEAFFGQGTRLTVV.

The CDR3 DNA is TGTGCCAGCAGCTTGCCGCTAGCGGGTTCCGAGCAGTACTTC. Protein product: CASSLPLAGSEQYF. V usage is TRBV5-4 and J usage is TRBJ2-7; 8 bases agree with TRBD2. The CDR3 is 14 amino acids. Trimming at V came to 1 base and at J to 6 bases, leaving 6 bases not matched to a gene. Germline CDR1 reads SGHNT; CDR2 reads YYREEE (reference sequence).

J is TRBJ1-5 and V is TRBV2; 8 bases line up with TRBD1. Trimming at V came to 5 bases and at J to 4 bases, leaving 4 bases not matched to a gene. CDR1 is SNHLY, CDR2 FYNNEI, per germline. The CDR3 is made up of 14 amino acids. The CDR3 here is CASSTRTGNQPQHF. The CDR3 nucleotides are TGTGCCAGCAGTACTAGGACAGGGAATCAGCCCCAGCATTTT.

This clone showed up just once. CDR3 protein: CSKGGSGVGPDTQYF. The DNA of the CDR3 is TGCAGCAAGGGAGGGTCGGGAGTAGGCCCAGATACGCAGTATTTT. V gene TRBV29-1 combines with J gene TRBJ2-3; 7 bases map to TRBD2. Trimming removed 8 bases from V and 4 bases from J; junction bases left unmatched: 15. Germline lookup yields CDR1 SQVTM and CDR2 ANQGSEA. There are 15 residues in the CDR3.

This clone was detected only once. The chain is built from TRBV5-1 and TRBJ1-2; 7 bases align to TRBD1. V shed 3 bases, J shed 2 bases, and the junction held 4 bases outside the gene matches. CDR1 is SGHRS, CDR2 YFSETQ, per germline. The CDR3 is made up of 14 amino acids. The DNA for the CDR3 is TGCGCCAGCAGCTCCTCAGGGGGGAACTATGGCTACACCTTC. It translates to CASSSSGGNYGYTF.

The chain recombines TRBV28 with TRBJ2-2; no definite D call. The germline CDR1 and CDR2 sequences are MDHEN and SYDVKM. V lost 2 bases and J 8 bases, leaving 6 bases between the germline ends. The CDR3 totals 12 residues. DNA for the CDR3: TGTGCCAGCAGTTTACTGACTGGGGAGCTGTTTTTT. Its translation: CASSLLTGELFF.

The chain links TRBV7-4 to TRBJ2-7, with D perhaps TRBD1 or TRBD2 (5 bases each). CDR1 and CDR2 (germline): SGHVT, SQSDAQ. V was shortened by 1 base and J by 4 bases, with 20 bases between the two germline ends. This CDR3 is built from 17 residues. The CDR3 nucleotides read TGTGCCAGCAGCTTAGATGTATCCCAGGGTAGCGCGTACGAGCAGTACTTC. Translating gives CASSLDVSQGSAYEQYF.

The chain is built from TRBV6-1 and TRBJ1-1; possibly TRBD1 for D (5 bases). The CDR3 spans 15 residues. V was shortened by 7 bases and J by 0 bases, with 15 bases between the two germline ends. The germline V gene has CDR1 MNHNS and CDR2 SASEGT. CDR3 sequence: CASKRQQGMNTEAFF. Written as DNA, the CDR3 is TGTGCCAGCAAAAGACAGCAGGGTATGAACACTGAAGCTTTCTTT.

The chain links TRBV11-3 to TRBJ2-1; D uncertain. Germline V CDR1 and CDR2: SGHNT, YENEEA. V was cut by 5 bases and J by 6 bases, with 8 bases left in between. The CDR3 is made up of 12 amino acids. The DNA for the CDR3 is TGTGCCAGCAGCAATAGGGTCAATGAGCAGTTCTTC. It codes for CASSNRVNEQFF.

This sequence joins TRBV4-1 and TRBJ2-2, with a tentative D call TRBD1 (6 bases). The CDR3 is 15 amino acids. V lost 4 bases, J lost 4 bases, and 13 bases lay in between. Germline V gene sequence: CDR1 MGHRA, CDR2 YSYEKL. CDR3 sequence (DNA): TGCGCCAGCAGCCTCCGTGGGGGCGTCACCGGGGAGCTGTTTTTT. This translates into CASSLRGGVTGELFF.

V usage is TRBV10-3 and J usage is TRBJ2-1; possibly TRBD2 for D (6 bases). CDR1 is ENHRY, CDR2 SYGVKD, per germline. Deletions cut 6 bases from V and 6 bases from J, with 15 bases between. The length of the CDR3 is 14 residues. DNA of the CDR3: TGTGCCATCAGCGGTGGCGGGGACGGCAATGAGCAGTTCTTC. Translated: CAISGGGDGNEQFF.

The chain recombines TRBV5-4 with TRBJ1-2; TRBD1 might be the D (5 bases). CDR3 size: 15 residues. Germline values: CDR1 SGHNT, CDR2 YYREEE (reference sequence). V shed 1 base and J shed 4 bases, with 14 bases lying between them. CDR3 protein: CASSLYRGGSYGYTF. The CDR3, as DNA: TGTGCCAGCAGCTTGTACCGGGGCGGGAGCTATGGCTACACCTTC.

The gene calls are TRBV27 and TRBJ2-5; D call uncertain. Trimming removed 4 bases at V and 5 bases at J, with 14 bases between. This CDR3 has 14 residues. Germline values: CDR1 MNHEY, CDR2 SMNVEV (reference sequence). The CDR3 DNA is TGTGCCAGCAGTTCCACGAGAGACGGGGAGACCCAGTACTTC. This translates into CASSSTRDGETQYF.

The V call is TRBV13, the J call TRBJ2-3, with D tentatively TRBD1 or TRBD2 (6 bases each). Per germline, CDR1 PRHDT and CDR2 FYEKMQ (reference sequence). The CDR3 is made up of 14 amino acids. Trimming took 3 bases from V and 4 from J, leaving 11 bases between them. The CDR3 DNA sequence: TGTGCCAGCAGCTTCCCCGGGGGCGCAGATACGCAGTATTTT. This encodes CASSFPGGADTQYF. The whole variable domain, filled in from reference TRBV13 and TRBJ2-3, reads AAGVIQSPRHLIKEKRETATLKCYPIPRHDTVYWYQQGPGQDPQFLISFYEKMQSDKGSIPDRFSAQQFSDYHSELNMSSLELGDSALYFCASSFPGGADTQYFGPGTRLTVL.

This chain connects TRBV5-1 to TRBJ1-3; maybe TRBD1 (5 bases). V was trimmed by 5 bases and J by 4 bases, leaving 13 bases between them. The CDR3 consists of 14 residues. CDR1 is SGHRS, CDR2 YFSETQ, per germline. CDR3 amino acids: CASSEGPWGNTIYF. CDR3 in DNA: TGCGCCAGCAGTGAGGGGCCATGGGGAAACACCATATATTTT.

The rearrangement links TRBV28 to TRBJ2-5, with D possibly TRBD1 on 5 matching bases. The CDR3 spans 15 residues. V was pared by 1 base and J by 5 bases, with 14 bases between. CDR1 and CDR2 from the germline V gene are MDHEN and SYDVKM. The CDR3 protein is CASSLYQGNGETQYF. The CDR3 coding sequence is TGTGCCAGCAGTTTATATCAGGGAAACGGGGAGACCCAGTACTTC.

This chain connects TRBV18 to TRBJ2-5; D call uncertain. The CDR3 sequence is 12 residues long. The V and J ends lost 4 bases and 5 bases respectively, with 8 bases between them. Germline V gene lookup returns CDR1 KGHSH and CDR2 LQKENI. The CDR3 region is CASSQSRETQYF. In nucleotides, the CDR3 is TGTGCCAGCTCACAGTCCAGGGAGACCCAGTACTTC.

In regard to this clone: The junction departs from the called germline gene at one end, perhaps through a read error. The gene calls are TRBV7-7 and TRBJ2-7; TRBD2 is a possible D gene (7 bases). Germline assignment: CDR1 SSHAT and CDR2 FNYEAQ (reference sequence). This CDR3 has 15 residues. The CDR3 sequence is CASSLAPGEGYEQYF. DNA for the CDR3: TGTGCTAGCAGCTTAGCACCAGGGGAGGGCTACGAGCAGTACTTC.

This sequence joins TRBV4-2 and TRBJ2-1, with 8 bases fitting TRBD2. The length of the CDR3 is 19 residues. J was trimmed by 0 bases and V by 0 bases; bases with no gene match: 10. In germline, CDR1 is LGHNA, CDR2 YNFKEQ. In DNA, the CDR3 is TGTGCCAGCAGCCAAGAGTCGAGCGGGAGCTATAGCTCCTACAATGAGCAGTTCTTC. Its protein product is CASSQESSGSYSSYNEQFF.

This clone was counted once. The CDR3: CASSSGGGGFGYEQYF. In DNA, the CDR3 is TGTGCCAGTAGTAGCGGGGGAGGGGGCTTCGGTTACGAGCAGTACTTC. The chain combines TRBV19 with TRBJ2-7; D might be TRBD1 or TRBD2, each matching 7 bases. The V gene's germline CDR1 is LNHDA and CDR2 SQIVND (reference sequence). Between the trimmed V and J ends, which lost 4 bases and 4 bases, there was a span of 20 bases. This CDR3 contains 16 residues.

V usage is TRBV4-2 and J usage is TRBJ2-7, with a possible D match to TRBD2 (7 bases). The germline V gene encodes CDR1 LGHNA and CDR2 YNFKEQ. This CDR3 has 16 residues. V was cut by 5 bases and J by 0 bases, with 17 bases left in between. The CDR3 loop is CASSLAAGANSYEQYF. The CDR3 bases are TGTGCCAGCAGCTTAGCGGCGGGGGCAAACTCCTACGAGCAGTACTTC.

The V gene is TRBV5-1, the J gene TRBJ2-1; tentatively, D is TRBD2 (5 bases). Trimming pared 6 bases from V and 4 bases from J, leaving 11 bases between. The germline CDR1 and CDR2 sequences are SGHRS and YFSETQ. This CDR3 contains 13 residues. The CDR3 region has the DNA TGCGCCAGCAAACTGGGAGTTTACAATGAGCAGTTCTTC. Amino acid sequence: CASKLGVYNEQFF.

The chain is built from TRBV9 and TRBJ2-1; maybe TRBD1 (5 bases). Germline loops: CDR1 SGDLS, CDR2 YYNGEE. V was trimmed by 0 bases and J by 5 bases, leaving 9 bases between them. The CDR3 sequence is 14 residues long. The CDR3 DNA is TGTGCCAGCAGCGTAGAACAGACAGACAATGAGCAGTTCTTC. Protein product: CASSVEQTDNEQFF.